The entry that follows covers one T cell receptor (beta chain) sequence. Its antigen is not identified. With 60 Vbeta and 13 Jbeta primers, the PCR was carried out. The repertoire was sequenced with immunoSEQ multiplex PCR; TCRdb's copy has only in-frame clones and lacks some. The sample has fewer than 200,000 clones; roughly 74% are singletons. The sample comes from a study of cytomegalovirus exposure and HLA in healthy donors. The CDR3 runs 14 residues. The germline CDR1 and CDR2 sequences are SGHVS and FNYEAQ. Trimming left V 5 bases short and J 5 bases short, with 15 bases between. Notes on the study in general: The study listed roughly 150 cytomegalovirus-associated TCR beta chains.

The J gene is TRBJ1-1, the V gene TRBV7-6; weak D call: TRBD1 (6 bases). The receptor's source is a male donor in good health and CMV-seronegative. Sequencing was carried out using PBMCs. The CDR3 bases are TGTGCCAGCAGCCCCCTGAGGCAGGGGACTGAAGCTTTCTTT. It encodes CASSPLRQGTEAFF.